What follows are 20 T cell receptor beta chains derived from one specimen sequenced in a study of T-cell memory formation after mild COVID-19. TCRdb ran MiXCR on the 5' RACE reads and lists one entry per CDR3 protein. Of more than 350,000 distinct CDR3 sequences in the sample, roughly 15% were seen once. Source material: PBMCs or a T cell subset sorted from them (not recorded which). These receptors were obtained from a man between 18 and 35 years old who had mild COVID-19 (a few samples of this study predate the infection). Cell type and time point are not known.

The gene calls are TRBV7-9 and TRBJ1-2; TRBD1 matches 7 bases. This CDR3 is 13 amino acids long. V trimming: 6 bases; J trimming: 3 bases; junction bases outside the gene matches: 4. Germline lookup yields CDR1 SEHNR and CDR2 FQNEAQ (reference sequence). As DNA, the CDR3 is TGTGCCAGCAGTCTCGACAGGGACTATGGCTACACCTTC. Its protein is CASSLDRDYGYTF.

The genes are TRBV7-2 and TRBJ2-3; 13 nucleotides match TRBD2. V was clipped by 4 bases and J by 4 bases; unmatched bases: 5. The CDR3 covers 16 residues. CDR1 SGHTA and CDR2 FQGNSA come from the germline V gene. The CDR3 is CASSSGLAGVSDTQYF. CDR3 DNA sequence: TGTGCCAGCAGCTCTGGACTAGCGGGGGTCTCAGATACGCAGTATTTT. The full variable domain, with the rest looked up from reference TRBV7-2 and TRBJ2-3, is GAGVSQSPSNKVTEKGKDVELRCDPISGHTALYWYRQSLGQGLEFLIYFQGNSAPDKSGLPSDRFSAERTGGSVSTLTIQRTQQEDSAVYLCASSSGLAGVSDTQYFGPGTRLTVL.

This clonotype was recorded a few times. V usage is TRBV18 and J usage is TRBJ1-2; 8 nucleotides match TRBD1. Unmatched junction bases numbered 4, after V lost 4 bases and J lost 6 bases. CDR3 size: 13 residues. Germline V CDR1 and CDR2: KGHSH, LQKENI. CDR3 residues: CASSRETGDGYTF. The CDR3 DNA reads TGTGCCAGCTCACGGGAGACAGGGGATGGCTACACCTTC.

Details on this clonotype: Sequence at one end of the junction differs from germline and may be a read error. The chain employs TRBV14 and TRBJ2-3; the D gene could be TRBD1 or TRBD2 (5 bases each). The CDR3 spans 11 residues. Germline CDR1 and CDR2: SGHDN and FVKESK. CDR3 in amino acids: CASSQHRDLDF. The DNA of the CDR3 is TGTGCCAGCAGCCAACACCGGGACCTGGATTTT.

The chain couples TRBV27 to TRBJ1-1; 7 nucleotides match TRBD1. J lost 6 bases, V lost 1 base, and 8 bases had no gene match. This CDR3 spans 15 amino acids. The germline CDR1 and CDR2 sequences are MNHEY and SMNVEV (reference sequence). This CDR3 reads CASSLYHRGIAEAFF. The CDR3 nucleotides are TGTGCCAGCAGTTTATACCACAGGGGCATCGCTGAAGCTTTCTTT.

The rearrangement uses TRBV12-3 or TRBV12-4 and TRBJ2-3, with a possible D match to TRBD2 (5 bases). The CDR3 consists of 13 residues. Trimming took 2 bases from V and 5 from J, leaving 8 bases between them. The CDR3 is CASSLLEGDTQYF. Here the CDR3 DNA reads TGTGCCAGCAGTTTACTTGAGGGAGATACGCAGTATTTT.

The chain combines TRBV20-1 with TRBJ2-3, with D possibly matching TRBD1 (5 bases). Looked up from germline, CDR1 is DFQATT and CDR2 is SNEGSKA (reference sequence). The CDR3 consists of 15 residues. V was cut by 0 bases and J by 0 bases, with 10 bases left in between. This CDR3 reads CSARDTAGSTDTQYF. The CDR3 nucleotides are TGCAGTGCTAGAGATACCGCAGGGAGCACAGATACGCAGTATTTT.

The CDR3 sequence is CASSVGALGTTDTQYF. The CDR3 bases are TGTGCCAGCAGCGTGGGGGCCCTGGGGACCACAGATACGCAGTATTTT. J is TRBJ2-3 and V is TRBV9; D might be TRBD1 (6 bases). The CDR3 spans 16 residues. The V gene's germline CDR1 is SGDLS and CDR2 YYNGEE. V was shortened by 2 bases and J by 2 bases, with 15 bases between the two germline ends.

The rearrangement joins TRBV5-1 to TRBJ2-4; 9 nucleotides match TRBD2. Per the germline V gene, CDR1 is SGHRS and CDR2 is YFSETQ. This CDR3 is built from 18 residues. Trimming cost V 6 bases and J 7 bases; bases outside gene matches: 20. CDR3 amino acids: CASTRGRSGGPGRNIQYF. In nucleotides, the CDR3 is TGCGCCAGCACCCGAGGGCGGAGCGGGGGGCCAGGGCGGAACATTCAGTACTTC.

The chain combines TRBV5-1 with TRBJ1-3, with 12 bases identical to TRBD1. From germline, CDR1 is SGHRS and CDR2 YFSETQ. V trimming: 4 bases; J trimming: 8 bases; junction bases outside the gene matches: 13. The CDR3 consists of 17 residues. The CDR3 DNA follows: TGCGCCAGCAGCCCCACCGGGACAGGGGGCCACCGGGACACCATATATTTT. This gives the protein CASSPTGTGGHRDTIYF.

The DNA for the CDR3 is TGCGCCAGCAGCCAAACTAGATATGAGCAGTTCTTC. This codes for CASSQTRYEQFF. This chain joins TRBV4-3 and TRBJ2-1; a possible D gene is TRBD2 (5 bases). The CDR3 runs 12 residues. Germline V gene lookup returns CDR1 LGHNA and CDR2 YSLEER. The V gene lost 2 bases and the J gene lost 8 bases, with 7 bases spanning the gap.

J is TRBJ2-4 and V is TRBV10-1; D is perhaps TRBD2 (6 bases). The CDR3 contains 13 residues. V gave up 8 bases and J gave up 4 bases, with 12 bases separating them. Per germline, CDR1 WNHNN and CDR2 SYGVQD (reference sequence). CDR3 sequence: CASGGGEKNIQYF. CDR3 coding DNA: TGCGCCAGCGGCGGCGGGGAGAAAAACATTCAGTACTTC.

Only a few counts were recorded for this clonotype. The V and J genes are TRBV4-2 and TRBJ2-1; TRBD1 is a possible D gene (5 bases). V was clipped by 2 bases and J by 9 bases, with 11 bases between them. There are 13 residues in the CDR3. The germline V gene encodes CDR1 LGHNA and CDR2 YNFKEQ. The CDR3 spells CASSQQGVREQFF. The CDR3 nucleotides read TGTGCCAGCAGCCAACAAGGGGTTCGTGAGCAGTTCTTC.

The CDR3 loop reads CASSIGIGRARGNQPQHF. For the CDR3, the DNA is TGTGCCAGTAGTATAGGCATCGGGAGGGCGCGAGGCAATCAGCCCCAGCATTTT. The chain carries TRBV19 and TRBJ1-5; unclear D gene. The CDR3 spans 18 residues. Germline CDR1 is LNHDA and CDR2 is SQIVND (reference sequence). The V end was cut by 1 base, the J end by 2 bases, with 18 bases between.

This rearrangement joins TRBV4-1 to TRBJ1-4, with 9 bases matching TRBD1. Germline lookup yields CDR1 MGHRA and CDR2 YSYEKL. The ends lost 3 bases at V and 0 bases at J; junction bases unmatched: 2. The CDR3 is made up of 16 amino acids. CDR3 DNA sequence: TGCGCCAGCAGCCAGCGACAGGGGGCAACTAATGAAAAACTGTTTTTT. Protein sequence: CASSQRQGATNEKLFF.

The rearrangement links TRBV25-1 to TRBJ2-7, with D perhaps assigned TRBD1 or TRBD2 (5 bases each). V lost 3 bases to trimming and J lost 0 bases, with 15 bases between them. CDR3 length: 16 amino acids. The germline gives CDR1 MGHDK, CDR2 SYGVNS. CDR3 DNA: TGTGCCAGCAGTGAGTATGGGGGACGAGGCTCCTACGAGCAGTACTTC. Protein: CASSEYGGRGSYEQYF.

The V and J genes are TRBV20-1 and TRBJ1-3; the D is unclear. Trimming removed 6 bases at V and 4 bases at J, with 13 bases between. CDR1 DFQATT and CDR2 SNEGSKA come from the germline V gene (reference sequence). There are 13 residues in the CDR3. In nucleotides, the CDR3 is TGCAGTGCCCCTCGAGGTCCAGGAAACACCATATATTTT. This codes for CSAPRGPGNTIYF.

The rearrangement links TRBV12-3 or TRBV12-4 to TRBJ1-2, with 11 bases fitting TRBD1. V dropped 5 bases and J dropped 4; count of bases not matched to a gene: 9. The CDR3 length is 16 residues. CDR3: CASSPAGTGGSYGYTF. CDR3 nucleotides: TGTGCCAGCAGTCCGGCCGGGACAGGGGGTTCCTATGGCTACACCTTC.

This clonotype was seen many times. This chain joins TRBV19 and TRBJ2-3; tentative D call: TRBD1 (5 bases). V gave up 2 bases and J gave up 4 bases, with 7 bases separating them. The germline V gene encodes CDR1 LNHDA and CDR2 SQIVND (reference sequence). CDR3 size: 13 residues. In nucleotides, the CDR3 is TGTGCCAGTAGTATACAGGGCGCAGATACGCAGTATTTT. Encoded protein: CASSIQGADTQYF.

The chain recombines TRBV19 with TRBJ2-5; possible D gene TRBD2, 5 bases. Germline V gene lookup returns CDR1 LNHDA and CDR2 SQIVND (reference sequence). There are 13 residues in the CDR3. Trimming took off 5 bases at V and 5 bases at J, with 12 bases between the two ends. CDR3 nucleotide sequence: TGTGCCAGTAGTCAGAATGCGGGCGAGACCCAGTACTTC. Translating it yields CASSQNAGETQYF.